This entry lists 20 T cell receptor beta chains sequenced from one sample in a study of metastatic and nonmetastatic thyroid tumors. Each patient went into thyroid surgery without having received any treatment. TCRdb re-called the PCR reads with MiXCR. The sample has about 70,000 clones; more than 15% are singletons. Sequencing input: blood. These receptors originate from a female donor with papillary thyroid cancer or a benign thyroid nodule (not recorded which). Some clones in this sample may be carry-over from other donors' samples.

Ten or more counts support this clone. This rearrangement joins TRBV6-1 to TRBJ1-5; tentative D call: TRBD1 (6 bases). The germline V gene has CDR1 MNHNS and CDR2 SASEGT. V lost 6 bases and J 6 bases, leaving 18 bases between the germline ends. This CDR3 comprises 15 residues. In DNA form, the CDR3 reads TGTGCCAGCAGCCGAGACGCACAGGGATCTCAGCCCCAGCATTTT. It is translated as CASSRDAQGSQPQHF.

This clone has ten or more counts. The V call is TRBV18, the J call TRBJ2-1; a weak D match, TRBD1 (6 bases). The CDR3 runs 17 residues. Trimming left V 1 base short and J 5 bases short, with 18 bases between. In germline, CDR1 is KGHSH, CDR2 LQKENI. CDR3 residues: CASSPQEARGFHNEQFF. CDR3 nucleotide sequence: TGTGCCAGCTCACCACAGGAGGCCAGGGGTTTCCACAATGAGCAGTTCTTC.

V is TRBV10-2 and J is TRBJ2-3; D is ambiguous. This CDR3 contains 11 residues. The germline CDR1 and CDR2 sequences are WSHSY and SAAADI. The V gene lost 7 bases and the J gene lost 2 bases, with 4 bases spanning the gap. The DNA of the CDR3 is TGCGCCAGCACCATCACAGATACGCAGTATTTT. It encodes CASTITDTQYF.

The chain uses TRBV6-1 and TRBJ1-6; 7 bases are shared with TRBD1. The V gene end was trimmed by 6 bases and the J gene end by 9 bases; junction bases not matched to a gene: 11. The germline CDR1 and CDR2 sequences are MNHNS and SASEGT. The CDR3 has 15 amino acids. Written as DNA, the CDR3 is TGTGCCAGCAGCACAGGGGAGGTTAAAGGTTCACCCCTCCACTTT. Protein product: CASSTGEVKGSPLHF.

CDR3 in amino acids: CASSLGGGRGQGGYTF. CDR3 coding DNA: TGTGCCAGCAGCCTCGGAGGTGGTCGGGGCCAGGGAGGCTACACCTTC. This sequence joins TRBV3-1 and TRBJ1-2; perhaps TRBD1 as D (5 bases). Trimming shortened V by 4 bases and J by 8 bases, and 23 bases separated the two germline ends. CDR1 and CDR2 from the germline V gene are LGHDT and YNNKEL (reference sequence). There are 16 residues in the CDR3. The full variable domain, in which reference TRBV3-1 and TRBJ1-2 provide the parts outside the CDR3, is DTAVSQTPKYLVTQMGNDKSIKCEQNLGHDTMYWYKQDSKKFLKIMFSYNNKELIINETVPNRFSPKSPDKAHLNLHINSLELGDSAVYFCASSLGGGRGQGGYTFGSGTRLTVV.

V and J are TRBV28 and TRBJ1-1; maybe TRBD1 (6 bases). V was clipped by 6 bases and J by 1 base, with 21 bases between them. This CDR3 is 17 amino acids long. CDR1 MDHEN and CDR2 SYDVKM come from the germline V gene. CDR3 DNA: TGTGCCAGCAGAGGGCCCTTGGGGGCCGGGGGGAACACTGAAGCTTTCTTT. Translated: CASRGPLGAGGNTEAFF. Supplemented by reference TRBV28 and TRBJ1-1, the full variable domain reads DVKVTQSSRYLVKRTGEKVFLECVQDMDHENMFWYRQDPGLGLRLIYFSYDVKMKEKGDIPEGYSVSREKKERFSLILESASTNQTSMYLCASRGPLGAGGNTEAFFGQGTRLTVV.

This clone was found many times. The chain employs TRBV20-1 and TRBJ2-3, with a weak D call TRBD2 (6 bases). V gave up 2 bases and J gave up 3 bases, with 15 bases separating them. The CDR3 has 15 amino acids. The germline gives CDR1 DFQATT, CDR2 SNEGSKA (reference sequence). CDR3 in amino acids: CSARLGGARTDTQYF. As DNA, the CDR3 is TGCAGTGCTAGACTCGGGGGAGCTCGTACAGATACGCAGTATTTT.

This clone was counted many times. This sequence joins TRBV7-6 and TRBJ1-1; D remains unclear. In germline, CDR1 is SGHVS, CDR2 FNYEAQ. Trimming pared 5 bases from V and 1 base from J, leaving 8 bases between. The CDR3 is 13 amino acids. CDR3 protein: CASSRMENTEAFF. In nucleotides, the CDR3 is TGTGCCAGCAGCAGGATGGAGAACACTGAAGCTTTCTTT.

This clone came up many times. The J gene is TRBJ2-7, the V gene TRBV27; 7 bases align to TRBD2. This CDR3 comprises 15 residues. Per the germline V gene, CDR1 is MNHEY and CDR2 is SMNVEV (reference sequence). With 6 bases clipped from V and 4 bases from J, the junction kept 12 bases outside the gene matches. CDR3 DNA: TGTGCCAGCAGGGGGGGGGTGGGAGCGGAATACGAGCAGTACTTC. Protein: CASRGGVGAEYEQYF.

This clone was seen a few times. The junction shows a germline mismatch at one end, possibly a read error. The chain carries TRBV6-2 or TRBV6-3 and TRBJ1-1; D may be TRBD1 (5 bases). CDR1 and CDR2 from the germline V gene are MNHEY and SVGEGT. The CDR3 loop spans 14 amino acids. Here the CDR3 reads CASSYPGMNAEAFF. Here the CDR3 DNA reads TGTGCCAGCAGTTACCCAGGGATGAACGCTGAAGCTTTCTTT.

This clone was seen at least ten times. The rearrangement joins TRBV30 to TRBJ2-2; D remains ambiguous. V was pared by 1 base and J by 0 bases, with 9 bases between. This CDR3 contains 15 residues. The germline V gene has CDR1 GTSNPN and CDR2 SVGIG (reference sequence). The CDR3 here is CAWSAGTTNTGELFF. For the CDR3, the DNA is TGTGCCTGGAGTGCGGGCACAACGAACACCGGGGAGCTGTTTTTT.

In its sample, this clone was seen many times. Written as DNA, the CDR3 is TGCGCCAGCAACCCGGGGGACAAAAGAGGCTACGAGCAGTACTTC. It is translated as CASNPGDKRGYEQYF. The chain combines TRBV5-1 with TRBJ2-7; D may correspond to TRBD1 or TRBD2 (6 bases each). The CDR3 has 15 residues. Germline values: CDR1 SGHRS, CDR2 YFSETQ. With 6 bases removed from V and 3 bases from J, the gap between germline ends came to 19 bases.

In its sample, this clone was seen many times. This chain connects TRBV5-1 to TRBJ2-3; D may be TRBD2 (5 bases). Germline V gene lookup returns CDR1 SGHRS and CDR2 YFSETQ. This CDR3 is built from 14 residues. Trimming stripped 0 bases from V and 2 bases from J, with 7 bases between. CDR3 coding DNA: TGCGCCAGCAGCTTGGGAGGGAACACAGATACGCAGTATTTT. Its protein is CASSLGGNTDTQYF.

J is TRBJ2-7 and V is TRBV24-1; no definite D call. Germline-derived CDR1 and CDR2 are KGHDR and SFDVKD. Trimming took off 8 bases at V and 4 bases at J, with 11 bases between the two ends. The length of the CDR3 is 12 residues. The CDR3 sequence: CATITNRYEQYF. In DNA, the CDR3 is TGTGCCACCATCACAAACCGTTACGAGCAGTACTTC.

As to this clone: This sequence may be a read error, since a much larger clone differs from it by one base. The chain uses TRBV5-1 and TRBJ2-6; D not resolved. This CDR3 has 15 residues. The ends were cut back, 4 bases at V and 2 bases at J, with 10 bases in the middle. From germline, CDR1 is SGHRS and CDR2 YFSETQ. CDR3 residues: CASSPSGTGANVLTF. The CDR3, as DNA: TGCGCCAGCAGCCCGAGTGGTACTGGGGCCAACGTCCTGACTTTC.

The rearrangement joins TRBV14 to TRBJ1-2, with TRBD1 as a possible D gene (5 bases). V was clipped by 4 bases and J by 6 bases, with 24 bases between them. The CDR3 length is 17 residues. Germline assignment: CDR1 SGHDN and CDR2 FVKESK. The CDR3 here is CASSLVGDSLGTNGYTF. CDR3 bases: TGTGCCAGCAGCCTGGTTGGAGACAGCTTGGGGACGAATGGCTACACCTTC.

The rearrangement links TRBV5-1 to TRBJ1-3, with 11 bases aligning to TRBD1. CDR3 size: 16 residues. Germline CDR1 reads SGHRS; CDR2 reads YFSETQ. V dropped 4 bases and J dropped 4; count of bases not matched to a gene: 7. The CDR3 here is CASSDGQGARGNTIYF. CDR3 bases: TGCGCCAGCAGCGACGGACAGGGGGCGCGAGGAAACACCATATATTTT.

A word on this clone: An end of the junction differs from the germline gene, which may be a read error. J is TRBJ1-1 and V is TRBV18, with D unclear. This CDR3 has 18 amino acids. Per germline, CDR1 KGHSH and CDR2 LQKENI. The CDR3 DNA reads TGTGCCAGCTCACTGCCCTTTGGAAGGTCTTACATGAACACTGAAGCTTTTTTT. Translated: CASSLPFGRSYMNTEAFF.

This clone was found many times. The chain carries TRBV12-3 or TRBV12-4 and TRBJ1-2; D unclear. The V end lost 5 bases, the J end lost 4 bases, and 8 bases lay between the germline ends. The CDR3 is 12 amino acids. The CDR3 here is CASSLPSYGYTF. CDR3 nucleotides: TGTGCCAGCAGTCTGCCGTCCTATGGCTACACCTTC.

At least ten counts were recorded for this clone. This chain links TRBV4-1 with TRBJ2-7; 10 nucleotides align to TRBD2. The CDR3 runs 16 residues. The junction had 7 bases not matched to a gene; V was cut back by 0 bases and J by 5 bases. Germline V gene data show CDR1 as MGHRA and CDR2 as YSYEKL. The CDR3 loop is CASSQDNLAGVDEQYF. CDR3 DNA: TGCGCCAGCAGCCAAGATAACCTAGCGGGAGTAGACGAGCAGTACTTC.